This TCR beta chain was found in a study of blood T cell repertoires in COVID-19. Overall study: Donors in the United States, Italy and Spain gave samples during acute or convalescent COVID-19. The cDNA or gDNA used as material had been derived from T cells, B-cell-depleted T cells, or PBMCs.

Authors' methods: How many nucleated cells were present was estimated from reference gene primer amplification. TCRdb's copy holds only in-frame clones and misses some; the assay was immunoSEQ multiplex PCR. V and J calls and clone size are given by that table; D and trimming were obtained from the DNA. The sample holds 120,000 to 150,000 clones, approximately 90% seen once. The CDR3 consists of 11 residues. Trimming shortened V by 4 bases and J by 5 bases, and 8 bases separated the two germline ends. In germline, CDR1 is SQVTM, CDR2 ANQGSEA. The chain has TRBV29-1 and TRBJ1-1; D might be TRBD1 (5 bases). Material for sequencing was peripheral blood. This TCR came from a woman between 50 and 59 years old with active or convalescent COVID-19. The CDR3 region is CSVVRGTEAFF. CDR3 in DNA: TGCAGCGTTGTTCGGGGGACTGAAGCTTTCTTT. Filled out from reference TRBV29-1 and TRBJ1-1, the complete variable domain reads SAVISQKPSRDICQRGTSLTIQCQVDSQVTMMFWYRQQPGQSLTLIATANQGSEATYESGFVIDKFPISRPNLTFSTLTVSNMSPEDSSIYLCSVVRGTEAFFGQGTRLTVV.